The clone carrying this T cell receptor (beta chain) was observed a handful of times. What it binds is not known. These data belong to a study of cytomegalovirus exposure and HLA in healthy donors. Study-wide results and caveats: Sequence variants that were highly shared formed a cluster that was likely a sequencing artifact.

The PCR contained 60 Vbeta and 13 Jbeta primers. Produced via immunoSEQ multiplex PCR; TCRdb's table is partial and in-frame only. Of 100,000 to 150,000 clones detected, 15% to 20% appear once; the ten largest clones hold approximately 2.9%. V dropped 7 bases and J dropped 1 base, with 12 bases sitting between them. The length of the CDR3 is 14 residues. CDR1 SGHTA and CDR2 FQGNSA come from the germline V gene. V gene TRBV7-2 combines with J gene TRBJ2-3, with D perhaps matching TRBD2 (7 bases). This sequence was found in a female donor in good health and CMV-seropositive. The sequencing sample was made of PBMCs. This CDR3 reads CASKEGGGTDTQYF. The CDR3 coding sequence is TGTGCCAGCAAAGAAGGGGGGGGCACAGATACGCAGTATTTT.